This T cell receptor (beta chain) was obtained from a study of blood T cell repertoires in COVID-19. Original data processing: Reference gene primer amplification yielded estimated nucleated cell counts. Data came from immunoSEQ multiplex PCR; TCRdb stores just in-frame clones and leaves some out. The V and J calls and clone size come from that table; D and trimming were worked out from the DNA. The sample holds tens of thousands of clones; 80% to 90% are singletons and the top ten take around 10%. The sequenced sample was peripheral blood. This clonotype originated in a woman aged 70-85 years with acute or convalescent COVID-19.

CDR3 region: CASSEQTGADTQYF. CDR3 nucleotide sequence: TGTGCCAGCAGTGAACAAACAGGGGCAGATACGCAGTATTTT. The chain is built from TRBV25-1 and TRBJ2-3, with TRBD1 matching over 7 bases. Germline trimming cut 2 bases from V and 4 bases from J; bases unmatched to any gene: 3. CDR1 is MGHDK, CDR2 SYGVNS, per germline. CDR3 size: 14 residues.